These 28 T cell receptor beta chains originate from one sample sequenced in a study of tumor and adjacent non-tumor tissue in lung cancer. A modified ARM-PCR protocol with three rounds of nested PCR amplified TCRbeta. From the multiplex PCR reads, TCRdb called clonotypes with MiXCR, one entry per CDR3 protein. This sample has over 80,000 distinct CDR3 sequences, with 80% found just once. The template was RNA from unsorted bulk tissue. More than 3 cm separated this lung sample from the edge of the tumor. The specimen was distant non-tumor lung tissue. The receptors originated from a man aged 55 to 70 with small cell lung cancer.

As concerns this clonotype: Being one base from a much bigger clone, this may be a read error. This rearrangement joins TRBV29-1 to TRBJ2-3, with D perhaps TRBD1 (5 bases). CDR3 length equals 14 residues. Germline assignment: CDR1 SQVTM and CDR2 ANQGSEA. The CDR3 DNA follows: TGCAACGCCTCGACAGAGGCTAGCACAGATACGCAGTATTTT. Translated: CNASTEASTDTQYF.

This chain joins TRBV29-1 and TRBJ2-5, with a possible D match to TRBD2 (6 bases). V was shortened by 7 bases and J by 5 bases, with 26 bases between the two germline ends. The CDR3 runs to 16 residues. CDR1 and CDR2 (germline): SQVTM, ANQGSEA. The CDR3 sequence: CSASVGLAAGWETQYF. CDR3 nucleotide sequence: TGCAGCGCGTCGGTTGGCCTTGCAGCGGGTTGGGAGACCCAGTACTTC.

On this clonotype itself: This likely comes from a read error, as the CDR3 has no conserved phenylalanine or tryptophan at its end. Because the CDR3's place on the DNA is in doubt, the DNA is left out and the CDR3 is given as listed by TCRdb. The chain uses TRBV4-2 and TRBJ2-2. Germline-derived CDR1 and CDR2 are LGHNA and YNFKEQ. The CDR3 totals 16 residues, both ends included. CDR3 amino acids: CVSSQDMRANIGELYL.

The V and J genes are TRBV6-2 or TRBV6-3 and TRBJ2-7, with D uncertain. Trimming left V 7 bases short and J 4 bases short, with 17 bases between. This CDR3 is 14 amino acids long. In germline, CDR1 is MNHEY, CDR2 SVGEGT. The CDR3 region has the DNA TGTGCCAGCAATTCCCCTGAAGGGATGTACGAGCAGTACGTC. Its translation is CASNSPEGMYEQYV.

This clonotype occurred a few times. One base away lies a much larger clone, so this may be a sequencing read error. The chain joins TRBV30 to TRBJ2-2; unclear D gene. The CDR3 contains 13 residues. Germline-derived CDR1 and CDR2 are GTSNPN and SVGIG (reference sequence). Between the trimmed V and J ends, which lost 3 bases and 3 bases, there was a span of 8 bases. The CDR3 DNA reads TGTGCCTGGAGCGCCGAGTACACCGGGGAGCTGTTTTTT. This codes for CAWSAEYTGELFF.

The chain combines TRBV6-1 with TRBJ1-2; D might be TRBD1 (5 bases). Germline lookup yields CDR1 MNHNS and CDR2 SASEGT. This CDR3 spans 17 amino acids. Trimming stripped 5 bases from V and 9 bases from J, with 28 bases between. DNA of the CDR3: TGTGCCAGCAGTATTGACCTTTTCAGGACAAGTTCTATGAGCTACACCTTC. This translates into CASSIDLFRTSSMSYTF.

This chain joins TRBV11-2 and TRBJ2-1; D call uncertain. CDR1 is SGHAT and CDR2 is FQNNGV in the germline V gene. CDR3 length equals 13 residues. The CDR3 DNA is TGTACCACCAGCTTAGTGTGGGACAATGAGCAGTTCTTC. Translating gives CTTSLVWDNEQFF.

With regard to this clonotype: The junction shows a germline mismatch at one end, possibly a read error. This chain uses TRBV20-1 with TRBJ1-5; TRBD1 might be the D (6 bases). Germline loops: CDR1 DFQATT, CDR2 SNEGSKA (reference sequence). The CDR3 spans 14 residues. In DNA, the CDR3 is TGCAGTGCTAGAGATGGCGGGGACAATCAGACCCAGCATTTT. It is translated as CSARDGGDNQTQHF.

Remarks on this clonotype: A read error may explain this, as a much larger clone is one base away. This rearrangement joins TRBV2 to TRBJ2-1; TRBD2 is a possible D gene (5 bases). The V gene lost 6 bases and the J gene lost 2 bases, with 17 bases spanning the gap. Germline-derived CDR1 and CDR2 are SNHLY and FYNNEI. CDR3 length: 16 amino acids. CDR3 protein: CASRAPEASTYNEQFF. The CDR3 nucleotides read TGTGCCAGCAGGGCTCCGGAGGCTTCCACCTACAATGAGCAGTTCTTC.

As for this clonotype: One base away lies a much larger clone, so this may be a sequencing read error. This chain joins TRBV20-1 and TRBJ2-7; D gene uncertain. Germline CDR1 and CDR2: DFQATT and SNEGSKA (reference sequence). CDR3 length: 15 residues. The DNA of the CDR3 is TGCAGTGCTAGAGAGCAAGACGCATACTCCTACGAGCACTACTTC. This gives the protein CSAREQDAYSYEHYF.

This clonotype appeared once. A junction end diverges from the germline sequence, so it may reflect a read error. In DNA form, the CDR3 reads TGTACCAGCAGCTTAGTAACAGGGGAGTACACTGAAGCTTTCTTT. Residues: CTSSLVTGEYTEAFF. The rearrangement joins TRBV11-2 to TRBJ1-1; 7 bases map to TRBD1. CDR1 and CDR2 from the germline V gene are SGHAT and FQNNGV. The CDR3 spans 15 residues.

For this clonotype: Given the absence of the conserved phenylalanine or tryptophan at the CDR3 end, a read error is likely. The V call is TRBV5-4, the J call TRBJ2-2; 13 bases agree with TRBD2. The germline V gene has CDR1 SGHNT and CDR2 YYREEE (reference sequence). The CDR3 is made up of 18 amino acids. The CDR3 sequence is CVSSLGTSGTLYTGELFY. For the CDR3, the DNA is TGTGTCAGCAGCCTCGGGACTAGCGGGACCTTATACACCGGGGAGCTGTTTTAT.

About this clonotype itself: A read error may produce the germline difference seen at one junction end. The CDR3 DNA sequence: TGTACCAGCGGCTTAGACGCCCTCAGTACAGGGCGAGAGACCCAGTACTTC. Translation gives CTSGLDALSTGRETQYF. The J gene is TRBJ2-5, the V gene TRBV11-1; the D gene is possibly TRBD1 (6 bases). CDR3 length: 17 residues. CDR1 SGHAT and CDR2 FQDESV come from the germline V gene (reference sequence).

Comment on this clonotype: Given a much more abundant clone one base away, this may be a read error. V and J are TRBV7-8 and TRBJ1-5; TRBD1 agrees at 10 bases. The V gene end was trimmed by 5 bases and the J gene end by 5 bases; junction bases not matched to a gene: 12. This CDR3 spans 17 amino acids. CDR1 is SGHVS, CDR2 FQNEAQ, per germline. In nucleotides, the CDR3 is TGTGCCAGCAGCCAGTTGGCGGGACAGGGGTGGTATCAGCCCCAGCATTTT. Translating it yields CASSQLAGQGWYQPQHF.

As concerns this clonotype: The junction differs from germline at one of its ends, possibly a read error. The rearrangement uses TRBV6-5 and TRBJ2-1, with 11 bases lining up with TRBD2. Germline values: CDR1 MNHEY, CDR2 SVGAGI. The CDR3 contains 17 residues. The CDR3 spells CVISYSIWGLADNEQIF. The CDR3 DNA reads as TGTGTAATCAGTTACTCGATCTGGGGACTAGCGGACAATGAGCAGATCTTC.

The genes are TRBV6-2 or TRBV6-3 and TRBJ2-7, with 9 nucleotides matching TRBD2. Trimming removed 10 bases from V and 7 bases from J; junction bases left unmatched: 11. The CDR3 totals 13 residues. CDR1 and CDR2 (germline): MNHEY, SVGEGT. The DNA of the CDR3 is TGTGCCAAGATAGCGGGAGCCCCTATGGAGCAGTACTTC. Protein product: CAKIAGAPMEQYF.

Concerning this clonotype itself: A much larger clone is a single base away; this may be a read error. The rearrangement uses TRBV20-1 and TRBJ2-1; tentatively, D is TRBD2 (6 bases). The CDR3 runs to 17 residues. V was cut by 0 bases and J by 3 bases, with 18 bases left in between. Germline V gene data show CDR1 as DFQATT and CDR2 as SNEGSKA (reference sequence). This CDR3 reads CSARDNSRRAGYNEQFF. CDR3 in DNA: TGCAGTGCTAGAGATAATAGCAGGAGGGCCGGCTACAATGAGCAGTTCTTC.

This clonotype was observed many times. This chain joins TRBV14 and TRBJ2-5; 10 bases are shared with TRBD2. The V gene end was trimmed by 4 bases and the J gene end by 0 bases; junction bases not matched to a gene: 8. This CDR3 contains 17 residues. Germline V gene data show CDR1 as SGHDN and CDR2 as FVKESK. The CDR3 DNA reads TGTGCCAGCAGCCCTCCAACTAGCGGGACCTACCAAGAGACCCAGTACTTC. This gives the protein CASSPPTSGTYQETQYF.

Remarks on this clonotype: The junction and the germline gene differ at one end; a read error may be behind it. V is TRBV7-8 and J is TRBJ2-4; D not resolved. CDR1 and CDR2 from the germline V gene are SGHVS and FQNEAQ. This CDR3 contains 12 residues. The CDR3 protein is CAISLDQNIQYF. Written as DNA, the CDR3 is TGTGCCATCAGCTTGGACCAGAACATTCAGTACTTC.

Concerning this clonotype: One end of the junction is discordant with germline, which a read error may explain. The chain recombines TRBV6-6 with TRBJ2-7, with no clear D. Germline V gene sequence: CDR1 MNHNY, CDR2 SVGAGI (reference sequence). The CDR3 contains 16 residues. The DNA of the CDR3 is TGTGCCAGCAGTTTCAGCAGCACCGTGACACGCTACGGGCAGTACTTC. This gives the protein CASSFSSTVTRYGQYF.

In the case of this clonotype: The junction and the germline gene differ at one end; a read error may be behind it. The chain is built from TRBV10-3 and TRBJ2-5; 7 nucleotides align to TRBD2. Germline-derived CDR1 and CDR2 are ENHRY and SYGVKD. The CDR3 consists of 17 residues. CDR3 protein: CAISEFSGGADQGTQYF. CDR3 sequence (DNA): TGTGCCATCAGTGAGTTTTCGGGGGGAGCGGATCAAGGGACCCAGTATTTC.

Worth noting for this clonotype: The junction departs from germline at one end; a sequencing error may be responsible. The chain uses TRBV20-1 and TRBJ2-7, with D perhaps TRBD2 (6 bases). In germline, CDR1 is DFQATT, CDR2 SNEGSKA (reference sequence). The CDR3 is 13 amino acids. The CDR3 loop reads CSARDMRGYDQCF. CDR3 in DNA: TGCAGTGCTAGAGATATGCGGGGCTACGATCAGTGCTTC.

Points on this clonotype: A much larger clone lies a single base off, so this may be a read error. The CDR3 sequence: CASRQWEPWETQYF. In nucleotides, the CDR3 is TGTGCCAGCAGACAGTGGGAACCTTGGGAGACCCAGTACTTC. The chain couples TRBV28 to TRBJ2-5; D remains ambiguous. This CDR3 comprises 14 residues. V lost 6 bases to trimming and J lost 5 bases, with 16 bases between them. The germline V gene encodes CDR1 MDHEN and CDR2 SYDVKM.

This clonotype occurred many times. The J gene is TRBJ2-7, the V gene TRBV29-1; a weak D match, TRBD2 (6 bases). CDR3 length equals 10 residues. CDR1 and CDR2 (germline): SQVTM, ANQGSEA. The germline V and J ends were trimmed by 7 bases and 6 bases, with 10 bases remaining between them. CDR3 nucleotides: TGCAGCGGACTAGAGGGCGAGCAGTACTTC. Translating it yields CSGLEGEQYF.

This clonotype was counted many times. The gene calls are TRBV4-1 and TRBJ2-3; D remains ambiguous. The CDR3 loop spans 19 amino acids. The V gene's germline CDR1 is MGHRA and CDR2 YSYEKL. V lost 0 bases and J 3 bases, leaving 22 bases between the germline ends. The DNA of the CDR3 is TGCGCCAGCAGCCAAGATCGGCCTTCCAGGCCTCGCCCAACAGATACGCAGTATTTT. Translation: CASSQDRPSRPRPTDTQYF.

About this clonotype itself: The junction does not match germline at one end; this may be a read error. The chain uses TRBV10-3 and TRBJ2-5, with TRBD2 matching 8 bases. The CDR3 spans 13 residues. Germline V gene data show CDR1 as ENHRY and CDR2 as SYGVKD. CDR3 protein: CDIRTAGEETQYF. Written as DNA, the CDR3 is TGTGACATCAGGACAGCGGGAGAGGAGACCCAGTACTTC.

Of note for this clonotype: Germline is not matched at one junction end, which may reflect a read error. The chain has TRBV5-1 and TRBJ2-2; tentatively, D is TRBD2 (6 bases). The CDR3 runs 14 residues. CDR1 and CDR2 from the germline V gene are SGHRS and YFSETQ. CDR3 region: CAGGRGTNIGELFF. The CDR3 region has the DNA TGCGCCGGCGGGCGGGGTACGAACATCGGGGAGCTGTTTTTT.

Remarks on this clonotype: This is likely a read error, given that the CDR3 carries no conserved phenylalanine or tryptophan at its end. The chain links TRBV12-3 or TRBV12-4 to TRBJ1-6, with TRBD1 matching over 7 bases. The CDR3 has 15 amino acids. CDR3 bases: TGTGTCAGCAGTTTAGGGGGCGCGGGGCAATCACCCCTCCACATT. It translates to CVSSLGGAGQSPLHI.